Below are 20 T cell receptor beta chains sequenced from a single sample in a study of T cell repertoires in cytomegalovirus infection. TCRdb reprocessed the reads with MiXCR, giving one entry per CDR3 protein. Among more than 400,000 distinct CDR3 sequences, roughly 29% were seen once, and the ten largest hold approximately 13%. The sample was PBMCs. The receptor set was obtained from a human donor in good health (CMV status not recorded). Some clones in this sample may be carry-over from other donors' samples.

In its sample, this clonotype was seen a few times. The V call is TRBV19, the J call TRBJ1-1, with TRBD1 as a possible D gene (5 bases). The CDR3 is made up of 15 amino acids. Germline V CDR1 and CDR2: LNHDA, SQIVND (reference sequence). Trimming removed 5 bases from V and 5 bases from J, with 18 bases in between. The CDR3 region has the DNA TGTGCCAGTAGTCTCCTTGGGACGGCCGGGACTGAAGCTTTCTTT. It codes for CASSLLGTAGTEAFF.

In DNA, the CDR3 is TGTGCCTGGACCCCGGGGGCGGAAGGGGGCTACACCTTC. Its translation: CAWTPGAEGGYTF. The rearrangement links TRBV30 to TRBJ1-2, with D perhaps matching TRBD1 (6 bases). CDR1 and CDR2 (germline): GTSNPN, SVGIG (reference sequence). The CDR3 totals 13 residues. Between the trimmed V and J ends, which lost 4 bases and 8 bases, there was a span of 17 bases.

This rearrangement joins TRBV7-8 to TRBJ2-3; 12 bases agree with TRBD2. Germline CDR1 is SGHVS and CDR2 is FQNEAQ. J was trimmed by 3 bases and V by 5 bases; bases with no gene match: 6. This CDR3 has 16 amino acids. This CDR3 is CASSARLAGDTDTQYF. The CDR3 DNA is TGTGCCAGCAGCGCGCGACTAGCGGGAGATACAGATACGCAGTATTTT.

This clonotype was seen ten or more times. The CDR3 sequence is CASSSLGGTDTQYF. CDR3 coding DNA: TGTGCCAGCAGTTCCCTGGGTGGCACAGATACGCAGTATTTT. The rearrangement uses TRBV12-3 or TRBV12-4 and TRBJ2-3; D is unresolved. The V end lost 4 bases, the J end lost 1 base, and 9 bases lay between the germline ends. This CDR3 has 14 amino acids.

The table lists this clonotype with a few counts. This rearrangement joins TRBV5-6 to TRBJ2-3, with TRBD2 identical over 10 bases. This CDR3 has 17 residues. The V and J ends lost 2 bases and 2 bases, in that order; junction bases with no gene match: 8. From germline, CDR1 is SGHDT and CDR2 YYEEEE. The DNA of the CDR3 is TGTGCCAGCAGCTTCTTCTGGACTAGCGGACCCACAGATACGCAGTATTTT. Its translation: CASSFFWTSGPTDTQYF.

This chain links TRBV27 with TRBJ2-7, with TRBD2 as a possible D gene (6 bases). V lost 2 bases, J lost 7 bases, and 12 bases lay in between. The CDR3 runs 13 residues. From germline, CDR1 is MNHEY and CDR2 SMNVEV (reference sequence). As DNA, the CDR3 is TGTGCCAGCAGTTTAGGAGGGTCGAGGGAGCAGTACTTC. It is translated as CASSLGGSREQYF.

The genes are TRBV20-1 and TRBJ1-5, with 9 bases fitting TRBD1. The germline CDR1 and CDR2 sequences are DFQATT and SNEGSKA (reference sequence). V lost 6 bases, J lost 5 bases, and 8 bases stayed unmatched. The CDR3 has 14 amino acids. For the CDR3, the DNA is TGCAGTGCAACTACACAGGGGGCTTATCAGCCCCAGCATTTT. This gives the protein CSATTQGAYQPQHF.

This chain connects TRBV2 to TRBJ2-1; D ambiguous. Germline lookup yields CDR1 SNHLY and CDR2 FYNNEI. Trimming stripped 7 bases from V and 9 bases from J, with 10 bases between. The CDR3 contains 11 residues. The CDR3 bases are TGTGCCAGCATTTCCCGTGGTGAGCAGTTCTTC. Its translation is CASISRGEQFF.

The chain joins TRBV27 to TRBJ2-7, with a weak D call TRBD1 (6 bases). Trimming stripped 5 bases from V and 7 bases from J, with 18 bases between. The CDR3 runs to 14 residues. Germline V gene lookup returns CDR1 MNHEY and CDR2 SMNVEV (reference sequence). The CDR3 is CASSVGGNNWEQYF. For the CDR3, the DNA is TGTGCCAGCAGTGTAGGGGGAAATAACTGGGAGCAGTACTTC.

This clonotype was seen only a few times. The chain couples TRBV7-2 to TRBJ2-3; tentatively, D is TRBD2 (5 bases). Between the trimmed V and J ends, which lost 5 bases and 6 bases, there was a span of 12 bases. CDR1 SGHTA and CDR2 FQGNSA come from the germline V gene. This CDR3 has 13 amino acids. The CDR3 loop reads CASSPRVIDTQYF. The CDR3 DNA reads TGTGCCAGCAGCCCGCGGGTTATTGATACGCAGTATTTT.

This clonotype was found a few times. The chain carries TRBV7-9 and TRBJ2-1; no clear D gene. The CDR3 has 16 residues. From germline, CDR1 is SEHNR and CDR2 FQNEAQ (reference sequence). Trimming left V 0 bases short and J 1 base short, with 10 bases between. The CDR3 loop reads CASSLAQERSYNEQFF. CDR3 DNA: TGTGCCAGCAGCTTAGCGCAGGAGCGTTCCTACAATGAGCAGTTCTTC.

The table lists this clonotype with many counts. The chain couples TRBV28 to TRBJ1-1, with D possibly being TRBD1 (5 bases). Trimming pared 6 bases from V and 4 bases from J, leaving 21 bases between. The CDR3 length is 16 residues. In germline, CDR1 is MDHEN, CDR2 SYDVKM. The CDR3 sequence: CASRPPSQGRSTEAFF. CDR3 in DNA: TGTGCCAGCAGACCCCCTTCCCAGGGCAGGAGCACTGAAGCTTTCTTT. The full variable domain, its missing parts supplied by reference TRBV28 and TRBJ1-1, is DVKVTQSSRYLVKRTGEKVFLECVQDMDHENMFWYRQDPGLGLRLIYFSYDVKMKEKGDIPEGYSVSREKKERFSLILESASTNQTSMYLCASRPPSQGRSTEAFFGQGTRLTVV.

The chain carries TRBV7-9 and TRBJ1-2; 7 positions match TRBD1. V was pared by 3 bases and J by 7 bases, with 11 bases of the junction left unmatched. CDR1 is SEHNR and CDR2 is FQNEAQ in the germline V gene (reference sequence). This CDR3 is built from 15 residues. The CDR3 loop reads CASSFLSQGVSGYTF. DNA for the CDR3: TGTGCCAGCAGCTTTCTGAGTCAGGGGGTCTCTGGCTACACCTTC.

This clonotype was seen ten or more times. The genes are TRBV7-2 and TRBJ2-4, with TRBD2 matching 11 bases. Looked up from germline, CDR1 is SGHTA and CDR2 is FQGNSA. CDR3 length: 17 residues. The V segment lost 3 bases and the J segment 8 bases; nucleotides outside the gene matches: 12. The CDR3 here is CASSFRLAGRGEDIQYF. In nucleotides, the CDR3 is TGTGCCAGCAGCTTTAGACTAGCGGGAAGGGGGGAGGACATTCAGTACTTC.

The genes are TRBV27 and TRBJ2-1; D remains ambiguous. Trimming cost V 4 bases and J 3 bases, with 13 bases left between them. Germline CDR1 MNHEY, CDR2 SMNVEV (reference sequence). This CDR3 is 15 amino acids long. This chain's CDR3 is CASSSGSGVYNEQFF. The CDR3 nucleotides are TGTGCCAGCAGTTCAGGTTCTGGGGTCTACAATGAGCAGTTCTTC.

This clonotype was seen repeatedly, ten times or more. The chain joins TRBV7-2 to TRBJ2-3; tentative D call: TRBD1 (6 bases). Germline CDR1 and CDR2: SGHTA and FQGNSA. The CDR3 contains 14 residues. The germline V and J ends were trimmed by 7 bases and 1 base, with 12 bases remaining between them. CDR3: CASTGTGRTDTQYF. The CDR3 nucleotides read TGTGCCAGCACGGGAACAGGGCGCACAGATACGCAGTATTTT.

The chain uses TRBV5-4 and TRBJ2-1; a weak D match, TRBD2 (6 bases). CDR1 SGHNT and CDR2 YYREEE come from the germline V gene (reference sequence). Trimming took off 5 bases at V and 7 bases at J, with 28 bases between the two ends. The CDR3 spans 18 residues. The CDR3 DNA follows: TGTGCCAGCAGTCCAAAAACGGGACTCACCATTCGGTTGAATGAGCAGTTCTTC. Translated, it gives CASSPKTGLTIRLNEQFF.

This clonotype was seen only a few times. The V call is TRBV25-1, the J call TRBJ2-7; D call uncertain. The V gene's germline CDR1 is MGHDK and CDR2 SYGVNS. The V and J ends lost 3 bases and 1 base respectively, with 10 bases between them. This CDR3 has 14 amino acids. The CDR3 bases are TGTGCCAGCAGTGAGCTAGGAGTGTCCTACGAGCAGTACTTC. Translated, it gives CASSELGVSYEQYF.

Ten or more counts support this clonotype. The chain links TRBV7-2 to TRBJ1-5; D gene unclear. Germline assignment: CDR1 SGHTA and CDR2 FQGNSA. V was shortened by 0 bases and J by 4 bases, with 4 bases between the two germline ends. The CDR3 contains 13 residues. The CDR3 loop reads CASSLAANQPQHF. The CDR3 DNA sequence: TGTGCCAGCAGCTTAGCAGCAAATCAGCCCCAGCATTTT.

This clonotype has more than one count but fewer than ten. CDR3: CSASGGVGYNEQFF. CDR3 coding DNA: TGCAGTGCTAGCGGGGGGGTAGGCTACAATGAGCAGTTCTTC. The chain recombines TRBV20-1 with TRBJ2-1; 8 nucleotides line up with TRBD2. V shed 3 bases and J 3 bases; nucleotides not matched to a gene: 4. The CDR3 is 14 amino acids. CDR1 is DFQATT, CDR2 SNEGSKA, per germline (reference sequence).